This TCR beta chain was captured in a study of T cell repertoires in aging, cancer and after chemotherapy. Study-level background: Donor ages fell into six groups from 30 or younger up to 70 or older. Paired samples before and after chemotherapy came from chronic lymphocytic leukemia patients on fludarabine- or bendamustine-based regimens. General study findings and limits: Thymic emigration or peripheral T cell expansion may be impaired by lymphoid organ infiltration in hematological cancer. Age-matched healthy donors had significantly more diverse, less clonal blood TCR repertoires than untreated cancer patients.

This CDR3 comprises 15 residues. Germline CDR1 reads SGHNT; CDR2 reads YENEEA. The junction had 2 bases not matched to a gene; V was cut back by 4 bases and J by 0 bases. Amplification of TCR beta used genomic DNA extracted from peripheral blood. By frequency in the sample, this clonotype is large. Antigen specificity is unknown. Rearranged V-D-J TRB sequences were amplified with a mixed TRB-A/B primer pool. TCRdb re-analysed the multiplex PCR reads in MiXCR, keeping a single row per CDR3 protein. The sample has some 490 distinct CDR3 sequences, about 21% seen once. The sequencing input was blood. The rearrangement uses TRBV11-3 and TRBJ2-2, with TRBD1 matching over 7 bases. This TCR was sampled from a human donor with a blood cancer. The donor label of this sample is uncertain. The CDR3 DNA is TGTGCCAGCAGCTCCGGGACAGCGAACACCGGGGAGCTGTTTTTT. Its translation: CASSSGTANTGELFF.